Listed below are T cell receptor beta chains from one sample, sequenced in a study of T cells in Graves' hyperthyroidism and ophthalmopathy. TCRdb used MiXCR to reprocess the multiplex PCR reads, holding one entry per CDR3 protein. The data contain roughly 740,000 distinct CDR3 sequences, about a sixth of them singletons. The specimen was blood. The receptor source for this set is a man aged 18 to 35 with Graves' hyperthyroidism. The CDR3 runs from the conserved cysteine through the conserved F or W. A D gene is named only where the DNA matches it firmly. Clone size appears in some rows only: once, few, many, or a class for an expanded clone.

v_call: TRBV3-1; j_call: TRBJ1-6; clone_size: many; d_call: NA; cdr3_aa: CASSQGGNSPLHF; cdr3_nt: TGTGCCAGCAGCCAAGGAGGCAATTCACCCCTCCACTTT
v_call: TRBV5-1; j_call: TRBJ2-1; clone_size: NA; d_call: NA; cdr3_aa: CASRKDPGPGEQFF; cdr3_nt: TGCGCCAGCAGAAAAGACCCAGGGCCGGGTGAGCAGTTCTTC
v_call: TRBV2; j_call: TRBJ2-7; clone_size: many; d_call: NA; cdr3_aa: CASDPGRTYEQYF; cdr3_nt: TGTGCCAGCGACCCGGGACGCACCTACGAGCAGTACTTC
v_call: TRBV7-9; j_call: TRBJ1-2; clone_size: NA; d_call: NA; cdr3_aa: CASSPGGSGGYTF; cdr3_nt: TGTGCCAGCAGCCCCGGGGGTTCTGGTGGCTACACCTTC
v_call: TRBV5-1; j_call: TRBJ2-7; clone_size: NA; d_call: TRBD1; cdr3_aa: CASSIRQGTYEQYF; cdr3_nt: TGCGCCAGCAGCATACGACAGGGAACCTACGAGCAGTACTTC
v_call: TRBV20-1; j_call: TRBJ2-7; clone_size: many; d_call: NA; cdr3_aa: CSARWPGVPSYEQYF; cdr3_nt: TGCAGTGCCCGCTGGCCAGGGGTCCCCTCCTACGAGCAGTACTTC
v_call: TRBV15; j_call: TRBJ1-3; clone_size: few; d_call: NA; cdr3_aa: CATSDDRFPGNTIYF; cdr3_nt: TGTGCCACCAGCGACGACAGGTTCCCCGGAAACACCATATATTTT
v_call: TRBV7-2; j_call: TRBJ1-1; clone_size: many; d_call: NA; cdr3_aa: CASSINIDTEAFF; cdr3_nt: TGTGCCAGCAGCATAAATATCGACACTGAAGCTTTCTTT
v_call: TRBV20-1; j_call: TRBJ2-7; clone_size: few; d_call: TRBD2; cdr3_aa: CSARDRDYSYEQCF; cdr3_nt: TGCAGTGCTAGAGATCGGGACTACTCCTACGAGCAGTGCTTC
v_call: TRBV7-9; j_call: TRBJ2-4; clone_size: NA; d_call: TRBD2; cdr3_aa: CASSSRRGDSGTSGRRDIQYF; cdr3_nt: TGTGCCAGCAGCTCTCGAAGGGGAGATTCCGGGACTAGCGGGAGGAGGGACATTCAGTACTTC
v_call: TRBV4-1; j_call: TRBJ2-5; clone_size: few; d_call: TRBD2; cdr3_aa: CASSRGLAGKETQYF; cdr3_nt: TGCGCCAGCAGCCGGGGACTAGCGGGAAAGGAGACCCAGTACTTC
v_call: TRBV18; j_call: TRBJ2-2; clone_size: many; d_call: NA; cdr3_aa: CASSPGARWTGELFF; cdr3_nt: TGTGCCAGCTCGCCAGGGGCGCGGTGGACCGGGGAGCTGTTTTTT
v_call: TRBV5-6; j_call: TRBJ2-3; clone_size: NA; d_call: TRBD2; cdr3_aa: CASSPPPTSGVTDTQYF; cdr3_nt: TGTGCCAGCAGCCCCCCCCCGACTAGCGGGGTCACAGATACGCAGTATTTT
v_call: TRBV27; j_call: TRBJ2-3; clone_size: many; d_call: TRBD2; cdr3_aa: CASSTGEGRRDTDTQYF; cdr3_nt: TGTGCCAGCAGCACCGGGGAGGGGCGGAGGGACACAGATACGCAGTATTTT
v_call: TRBV6-1; j_call: TRBJ2-7; clone_size: few; d_call: TRBD1; cdr3_aa: CASSHDRARSYEQYF; cdr3_nt: TGTGCCAGCAGCCACGACAGGGCACGCTCCTACGAGCAGTACTTC
v_call: TRBV6-2/TRBV6-3; j_call: TRBJ2-1; clone_size: few; d_call: TRBD2; cdr3_aa: CASSKRALAGLPNEQFF; cdr3_nt: TGTGCCAGCTCTAAAAGGGCCCTAGCGGGACTGCCTAATGAGCAGTTCTTC
v_call: TRBV12-3/TRBV12-4; j_call: TRBJ2-5; clone_size: many; d_call: TRBD1; cdr3_aa: CASSEGARETQYF; cdr3_nt: TGTGCCAGCAGCGAGGGGGCGAGGGAGACCCAGTACTTC
v_call: TRBV18; j_call: TRBJ2-3; clone_size: few; d_call: NA; cdr3_aa: CASALRSGTDTQYF; cdr3_nt: TGTGCCAGCGCCCTCCGGTCTGGCACAGATACGCAGTATTTT
v_call: TRBV9; j_call: TRBJ2-7; clone_size: few; d_call: TRBD2; cdr3_aa: CASSVEGTSGSYEQYF; cdr3_nt: TGTGCCAGCAGCGTAGAAGGGACTAGCGGCTCCTACGAGCAGTACTTC
v_call: TRBV12-3/TRBV12-4; j_call: TRBJ2-7; clone_size: many; d_call: NA; cdr3_aa: CASSLAQGRYEQYF; cdr3_nt: TGTGCCAGCAGTTTAGCCCAGGGGCGGTACGAGCAGTACTTC
v_call: TRBV2; j_call: TRBJ2-1; clone_size: few; d_call: TRBD2; cdr3_aa: CASRATSGGSNEQFF; cdr3_nt: TGTGCCAGCAGGGCGACTAGCGGGGGCTCCAATGAGCAGTTCTTC
v_call: TRBV10-2; j_call: TRBJ2-5; clone_size: many; d_call: NA; cdr3_aa: CASNHQRSEETQYF; cdr3_nt: TGCGCCAGCAATCACCAGAGAAGTGAAGAGACCCAGTACTTC
v_call: TRBV2; j_call: TRBJ1-2; clone_size: NA; d_call: NA; cdr3_aa: CASSVVGGSYGHTF; cdr3_nt: TGTGCCAGCAGTGTAGTAGGGGGGAGTTATGGCCACACCTTC
v_call: TRBV2; j_call: TRBJ2-1; clone_size: many; d_call: TRBD2; cdr3_aa: CASRDGLAGGIYNEQFF; cdr3_nt: TGTGCCAGCAGGGACGGACTAGCGGGAGGCATCTACAATGAGCAGTTCTTC
v_call: TRBV6-1; j_call: TRBJ2-7; clone_size: NA; d_call: NA; cdr3_aa: CASQPRERGSYEQYF; cdr3_nt: TGTGCCAGCCAACCCAGGGAGAGGGGGTCCTACGAGCAGTACTTC
v_call: TRBV28; j_call: TRBJ1-2; clone_size: few; d_call: NA; cdr3_aa: CASSPLRQISYGYTF; cdr3_nt: TGTGCCAGCAGTCCCCTTAGACAGATCTCCTATGGCTACACCTTC
v_call: TRBV3-1; j_call: TRBJ2-1; clone_size: many; d_call: NA; cdr3_aa: CASSQRPQGWAYNEQFF; cdr3_nt: TGTGCCAGCAGCCAGCGGCCGCAGGGTTGGGCCTACAATGAGCAGTTCTTC
v_call: TRBV4-1; j_call: TRBJ2-7; clone_size: many; d_call: NA; cdr3_aa: CASSQDGSARYEQYF; cdr3_nt: TGCGCCAGCAGCCAAGATGGCTCAGCAAGGTACGAGCAGTACTTC
v_call: TRBV6-6; j_call: TRBJ2-1; clone_size: many; d_call: NA; cdr3_aa: CASSYSGGSYNEQFF; cdr3_nt: TGTGCCAGCAGTTACAGTGGAGGCTCCTACAATGAGCAGTTCTTC
v_call: TRBV24-1; j_call: TRBJ1-2; clone_size: many; d_call: NA; cdr3_aa: CATSDFRTNYGYTF; cdr3_nt: TGTGCCACCAGTGATTTCCGAACTAACTATGGCTACACCTTC
v_call: TRBV3-1; j_call: TRBJ2-5; clone_size: many; d_call: TRBD1; cdr3_aa: CATQGDGETQYF; cdr3_nt: TGTGCCACCCAGGGGGACGGAGAGACCCAGTACTTC
v_call: TRBV3-1; j_call: TRBJ2-3; clone_size: NA; d_call: NA; cdr3_aa: CASSQLLTVTDTQYF; cdr3_nt: TGTGCCAGCAGCCAACTACTAACAGTCACAGATACGCAGTATTTT
v_call: TRBV7-2; j_call: TRBJ2-5; clone_size: many; d_call: NA; cdr3_aa: CASSFQGGTETQYF; cdr3_nt: TGTGCCAGCAGCTTCCAGGGGGGGACAGAGACCCAGTACTTC
v_call: TRBV20-1; j_call: TRBJ2-7; clone_size: NA; d_call: NA; cdr3_aa: CTASSVYSYEQYF; cdr3_nt: TGCACTGCTAGTTCGGTTTATTCCTACGAGCAGTACTTC
v_call: TRBV7-3; j_call: TRBJ1-5; clone_size: NA; d_call: NA; cdr3_aa: CASSLNPDQPQHF; cdr3_nt: TGTGCCAGCAGCTTAAACCCCGATCAGCCCCAGCATTTT
v_call: TRBV9; j_call: TRBJ1-2; clone_size: NA; d_call: TRBD1; cdr3_aa: CASSPVTNTGGPSPGGYTF; cdr3_nt: TGTGCCAGCAGCCCGGTTACCAACACAGGGGGTCCCTCGCCGGGAGGCTACACCTTC
v_call: TRBV20-1; j_call: TRBJ2-1; clone_size: many; d_call: TRBD2; cdr3_aa: CSAPPAGRAGNEQFF; cdr3_nt: TGCAGTGCTCCCCCTGCCGGGAGGGCCGGAAATGAGCAGTTCTTC
v_call: TRBV4-1; j_call: TRBJ2-5; clone_size: NA; d_call: NA; cdr3_aa: CASSPGAGGKTQYF; cdr3_nt: TGCGCCAGCAGCCCAGGGGCAGGAGGAAAGACCCAGTACTTC
v_call: TRBV20-1; j_call: TRBJ2-3; clone_size: few; d_call: NA; cdr3_aa: CSARGGGNTDTQYF; cdr3_nt: TGCAGTGCTCGCGGGGGCGGGAACACAGATACGCAGTATTTT
v_call: TRBV28; j_call: TRBJ2-1; clone_size: many; d_call: NA; cdr3_aa: CARPPNEQFF; cdr3_nt: TGTGCCAGACCCCCCAATGAGCAGTTCTTC
v_call: TRBV5-8; j_call: TRBJ2-7; clone_size: few; d_call: TRBD1; cdr3_aa: CASSPSLGQFFSYEQYF; cdr3_nt: TGTGCCAGCAGCCCTAGCCTGGGACAGTTTTTTTCCTACGAGCAGTACTTC
v_call: TRBV6-1; j_call: TRBJ1-2; clone_size: NA; d_call: TRBD1; cdr3_aa: CASRGQGAYLRNYGYTF; cdr3_nt: TGTGCCAGCAGAGGACAGGGGGCATACCTCAGGAACTATGGCTACACCTTC
v_call: TRBV27; j_call: TRBJ1-1; clone_size: many; d_call: NA; cdr3_aa: CASSLSAPGRINTEAFF; cdr3_nt: TGTGCCAGCAGTTTATCAGCGCCCGGCAGGATAAACACTGAAGCTTTCTTT
v_call: TRBV7-8; j_call: TRBJ2-1; clone_size: few; d_call: NA; cdr3_aa: CASSSLANEQFF; cdr3_nt: TGTGCCAGCAGCTCCCTAGCGAATGAGCAGTTCTTC
v_call: TRBV5-5; j_call: TRBJ1-5; clone_size: NA; d_call: NA; cdr3_aa: CASSLGQGRSNQPQHF; cdr3_nt: TGTGCCAGCAGCTTGGGCCAGGGACGAAGCAATCAGCCCCAGCATTTT
v_call: TRBV24-1; j_call: TRBJ2-1; clone_size: many; d_call: TRBD1; cdr3_aa: CATSDLPGTAYNEQFF; cdr3_nt: TGTGCCACCAGTGATTTGCCGGGGACAGCCTACAATGAGCAGTTCTTC
v_call: TRBV27; j_call: TRBJ2-3; clone_size: NA; d_call: TRBD1; cdr3_aa: CASSLLPSGERRSNRGSDTQYF; cdr3_nt: TGTGCCAGCAGTTTACTCCCGTCTGGCGAGCGGAGGTCGAACAGGGGGTCAGATACGCAGTATTTT
v_call: TRBV5-5; j_call: TRBJ2-3; clone_size: many; d_call: NA; cdr3_aa: CASSLWTGGDPPDTQYF; cdr3_nt: TGTGCCAGCAGCTTGTGGACGGGGGGCGATCCCCCAGATACGCAGTATTTT
v_call: TRBV19; j_call: TRBJ2-7; clone_size: NA; d_call: NA; cdr3_aa: CASSIGRSGGGEQYF; cdr3_nt: TGTGCCAGTAGTATAGGAAGGTCAGGGGGAGGCGAGCAGTACTTC
v_call: TRBV6-5; j_call: TRBJ2-5; clone_size: many; d_call: NA; cdr3_aa: CASSYSIRVKETQYF; cdr3_nt: TGTGCCAGCAGTTACTCAATCAGGGTAAAAGAGACCCAGTACTTC
v_call: TRBV7-9; j_call: TRBJ2-1; clone_size: many; d_call: TRBD2; cdr3_aa: CASSRGLAGREQFF; cdr3_nt: TGTGCCAGCAGCCGAGGACTAGCGGGGCGTGAGCAGTTCTTC